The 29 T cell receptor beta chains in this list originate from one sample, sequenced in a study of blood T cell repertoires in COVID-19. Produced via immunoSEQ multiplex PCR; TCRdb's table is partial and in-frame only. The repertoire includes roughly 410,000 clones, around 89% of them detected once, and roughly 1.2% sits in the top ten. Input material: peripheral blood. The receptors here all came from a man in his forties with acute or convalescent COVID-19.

The CDR3 region has the DNA TGTGCCAGCAGCTTAGTCCCTCCGGGTTTTAGCACAGATACGCAGTATTTT. Translating it yields CASSLVPPGFSTDTQYF. The chain employs TRBV11-2 and TRBJ2-3; D unresolved. CDR3 length equals 17 residues. The V gene lost 1 base and the J gene lost 0 bases, with 14 bases spanning the gap. CDR1 and CDR2 (germline): SGHAT, FQNNGV.

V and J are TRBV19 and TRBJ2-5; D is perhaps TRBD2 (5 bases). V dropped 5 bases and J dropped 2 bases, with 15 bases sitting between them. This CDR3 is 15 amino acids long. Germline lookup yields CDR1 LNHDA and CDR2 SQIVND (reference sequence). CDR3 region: CASSGLGVNQETQYF. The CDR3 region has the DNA TGTGCCAGTAGTGGCCTCGGGGTTAATCAAGAGACCCAGTACTTC.

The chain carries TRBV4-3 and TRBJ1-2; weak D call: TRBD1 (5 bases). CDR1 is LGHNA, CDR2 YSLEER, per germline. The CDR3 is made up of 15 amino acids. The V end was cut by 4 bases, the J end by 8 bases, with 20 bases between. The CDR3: CASSRTSGGIGGYTF. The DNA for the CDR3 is TGCGCCAGCAGCCGGACCAGTGGGGGGATTGGGGGCTACACCTTC.

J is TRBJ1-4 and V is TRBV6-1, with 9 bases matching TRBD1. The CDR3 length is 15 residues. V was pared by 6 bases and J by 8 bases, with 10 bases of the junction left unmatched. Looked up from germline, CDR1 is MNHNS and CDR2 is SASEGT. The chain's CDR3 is CASRGEMGQGEKLFF. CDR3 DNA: TGTGCCAGCAGGGGGGAGATGGGACAGGGAGAAAAACTGTTTTTT.

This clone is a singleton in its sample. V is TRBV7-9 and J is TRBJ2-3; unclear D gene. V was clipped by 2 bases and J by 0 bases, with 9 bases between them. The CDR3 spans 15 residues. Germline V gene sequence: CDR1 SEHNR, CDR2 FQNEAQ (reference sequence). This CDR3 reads CASSLSDFSTDTQYF. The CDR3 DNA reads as TGTGCCAGCAGCTTATCCGACTTTAGCACAGATACGCAGTATTTT.

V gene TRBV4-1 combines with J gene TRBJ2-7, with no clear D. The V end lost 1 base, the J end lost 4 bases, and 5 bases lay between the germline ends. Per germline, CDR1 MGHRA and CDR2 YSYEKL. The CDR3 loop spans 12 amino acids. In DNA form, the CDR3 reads TGCGCCAGCAGCCAAGCAGGATACGAGCAGTACTTC. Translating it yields CASSQAGYEQYF.

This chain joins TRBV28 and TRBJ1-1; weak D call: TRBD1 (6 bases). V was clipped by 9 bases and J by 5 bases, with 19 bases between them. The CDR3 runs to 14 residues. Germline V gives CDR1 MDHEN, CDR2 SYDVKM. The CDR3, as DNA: TGTGCCAGTGATACCGTTCCTAGGGGGACTGAAGCTTTCTTT. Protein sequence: CASDTVPRGTEAFF.

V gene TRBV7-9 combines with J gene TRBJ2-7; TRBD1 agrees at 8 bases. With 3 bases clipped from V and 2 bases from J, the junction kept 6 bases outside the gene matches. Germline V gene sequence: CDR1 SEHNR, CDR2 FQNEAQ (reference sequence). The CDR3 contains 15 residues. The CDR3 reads CASSLPGQAAYEQYF. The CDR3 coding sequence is TGTGCCAGCAGCTTGCCGGGACAGGCAGCCTACGAGCAGTACTTC.

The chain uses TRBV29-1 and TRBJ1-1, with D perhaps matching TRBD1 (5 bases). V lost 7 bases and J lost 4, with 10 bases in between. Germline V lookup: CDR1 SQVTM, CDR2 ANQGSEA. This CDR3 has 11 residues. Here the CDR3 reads CSAPGPTEAFF. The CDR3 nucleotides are TGCAGCGCTCCAGGGCCCACTGAAGCTTTCTTT.

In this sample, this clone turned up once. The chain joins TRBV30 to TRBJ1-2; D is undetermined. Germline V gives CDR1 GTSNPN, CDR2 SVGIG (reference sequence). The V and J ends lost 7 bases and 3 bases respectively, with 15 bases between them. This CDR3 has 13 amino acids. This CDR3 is CASTAGGHYGYTF. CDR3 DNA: TGTGCCTCCACGGCTGGCGGTCACTATGGCTACACCTTC.

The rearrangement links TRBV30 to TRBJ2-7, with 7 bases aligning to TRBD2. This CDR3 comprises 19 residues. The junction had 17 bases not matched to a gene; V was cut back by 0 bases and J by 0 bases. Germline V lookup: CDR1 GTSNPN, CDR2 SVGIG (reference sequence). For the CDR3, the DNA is TGTGCCTGGAGTGTTCTAGTAAGTGGCGGGAGACGGAGCTCCTACGAGCAGTACTTC. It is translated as CAWSVLVSGGRRSSYEQYF.

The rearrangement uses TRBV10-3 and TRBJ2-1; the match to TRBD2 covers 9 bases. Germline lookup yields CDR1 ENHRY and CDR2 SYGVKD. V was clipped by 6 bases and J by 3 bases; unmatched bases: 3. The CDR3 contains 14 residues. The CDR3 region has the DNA TGTGCCATCAGCGTGACTAGCGGCTACAATGAGCAGTTCTTC. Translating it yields CAISVTSGYNEQFF.

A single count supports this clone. The CDR3 reads CASSSEGTGIYEQYF. In DNA form, the CDR3 reads TGTGCCAGCAGCTCGGAAGGGACAGGGATCTACGAGCAGTACTTC. The J gene is TRBJ2-7, the V gene TRBV7-2, with 9 bases matching TRBD1. This CDR3 spans 15 amino acids. The V segment lost 4 bases and the J segment 3 bases; nucleotides outside the gene matches: 7. The germline CDR1 and CDR2 sequences are SGHTA and FQGNSA.

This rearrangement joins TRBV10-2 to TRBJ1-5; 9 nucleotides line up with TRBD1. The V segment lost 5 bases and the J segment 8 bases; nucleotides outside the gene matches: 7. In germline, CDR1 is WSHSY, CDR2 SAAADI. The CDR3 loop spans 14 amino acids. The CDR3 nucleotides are TGCGCCAGCAGTTCACCTGGGACAGGGAAGCCCCAGCATTTT. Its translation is CASSSPGTGKPQHF.

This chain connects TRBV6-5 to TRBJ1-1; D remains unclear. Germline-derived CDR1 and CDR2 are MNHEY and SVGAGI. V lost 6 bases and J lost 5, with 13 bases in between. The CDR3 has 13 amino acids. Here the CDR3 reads CASRAGLRTEAFF. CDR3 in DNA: TGTGCCAGCAGGGCAGGCCTGAGAACTGAAGCTTTCTTT.

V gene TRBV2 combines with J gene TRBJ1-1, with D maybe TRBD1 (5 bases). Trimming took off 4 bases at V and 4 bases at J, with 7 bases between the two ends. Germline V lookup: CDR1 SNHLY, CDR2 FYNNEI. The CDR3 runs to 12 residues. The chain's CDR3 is CASSGRVTEAFF. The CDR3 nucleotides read TGTGCCAGCAGTGGCAGGGTCACTGAAGCTTTCTTT.

As DNA, the CDR3 is TGTGCCTTTCGCAGTCTAGTGTCCTATAATTCACCCCTCCACTTT. This sequence encodes CAFRSLVSYNSPLHF. The chain carries TRBV30 and TRBJ1-6; D is ambiguous. CDR1 GTSNPN and CDR2 SVGIG come from the germline V gene (reference sequence). This CDR3 has 15 amino acids. Trimming removed 7 bases at V and 1 base at J, with 14 bases between.

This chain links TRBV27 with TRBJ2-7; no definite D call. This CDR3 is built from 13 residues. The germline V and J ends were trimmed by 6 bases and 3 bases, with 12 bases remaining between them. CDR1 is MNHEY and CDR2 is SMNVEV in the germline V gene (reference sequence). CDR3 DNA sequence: TGTGCCAGCAGCCCCATTGACTTCTACGAGCAGTACTTC. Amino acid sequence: CASSPIDFYEQYF.

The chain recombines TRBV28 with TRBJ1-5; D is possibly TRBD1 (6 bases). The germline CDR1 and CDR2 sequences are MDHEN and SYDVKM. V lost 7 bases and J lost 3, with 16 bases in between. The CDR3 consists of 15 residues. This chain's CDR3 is CASIPAGGPNQPQHF. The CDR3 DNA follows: TGTGCCAGCATCCCCGCGGGGGGCCCCAATCAGCCCCAGCATTTT. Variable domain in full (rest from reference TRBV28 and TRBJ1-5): DVKVTQSSRYLVKRTGEKVFLECVQDMDHENMFWYRQDPGLGLRLIYFSYDVKMKEKGDIPEGYSVSREKKERFSLILESASTNQTSMYLCASIPAGGPNQPQHFGDGTRLSIL.

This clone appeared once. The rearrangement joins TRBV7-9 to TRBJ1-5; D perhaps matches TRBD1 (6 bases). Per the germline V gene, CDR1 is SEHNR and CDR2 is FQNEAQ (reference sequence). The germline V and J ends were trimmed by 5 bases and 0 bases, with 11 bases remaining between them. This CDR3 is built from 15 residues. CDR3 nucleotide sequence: TGTGCCAGCAGCCTAACAGGGTTTAGCAATCAGCCCCAGCATTTT. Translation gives CASSLTGFSNQPQHF.

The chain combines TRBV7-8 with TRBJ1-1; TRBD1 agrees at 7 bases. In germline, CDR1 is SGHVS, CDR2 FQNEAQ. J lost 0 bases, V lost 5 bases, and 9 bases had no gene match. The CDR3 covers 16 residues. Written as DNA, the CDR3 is TGTGCCAGCAGCCTCCGGGACAGAGGGTTGAACACTGAAGCTTTCTTT. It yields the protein CASSLRDRGLNTEAFF. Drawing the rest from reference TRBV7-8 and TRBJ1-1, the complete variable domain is GAGVSQSPRYKVAKRGQDVALRCDPISGHVSLFWYQQALGQGPEFLTYFQNEAQLDKSGLPSDRFFAERPEGSVSTLKIQRTQQEDSAVYLCASSLRDRGLNTEAFFGQGTRLTVV.

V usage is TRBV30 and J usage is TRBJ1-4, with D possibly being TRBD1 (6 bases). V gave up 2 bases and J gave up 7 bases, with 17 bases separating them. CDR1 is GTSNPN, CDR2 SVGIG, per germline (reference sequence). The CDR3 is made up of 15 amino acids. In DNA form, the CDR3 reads TGTGCCTGGAGTCCAAGGACGGGGGGCGGTGAAAAACTGTTTTTT. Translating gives CAWSPRTGGGEKLFF.

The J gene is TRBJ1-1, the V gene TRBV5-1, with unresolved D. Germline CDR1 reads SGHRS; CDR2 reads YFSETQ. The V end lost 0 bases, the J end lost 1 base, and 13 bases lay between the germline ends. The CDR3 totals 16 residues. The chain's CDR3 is CASSLARLGRNTEAFF. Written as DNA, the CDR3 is TGCGCCAGCAGCTTGGCTCGTCTAGGTAGGAACACTGAAGCTTTCTTT.

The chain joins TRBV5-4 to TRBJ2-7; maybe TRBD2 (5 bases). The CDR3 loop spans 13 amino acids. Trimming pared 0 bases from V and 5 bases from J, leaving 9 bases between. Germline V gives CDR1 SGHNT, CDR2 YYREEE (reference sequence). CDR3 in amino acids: CASSLAAGNEQYF. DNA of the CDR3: TGTGCCAGCAGCTTGGCCGCGGGTAACGAGCAGTACTTC.

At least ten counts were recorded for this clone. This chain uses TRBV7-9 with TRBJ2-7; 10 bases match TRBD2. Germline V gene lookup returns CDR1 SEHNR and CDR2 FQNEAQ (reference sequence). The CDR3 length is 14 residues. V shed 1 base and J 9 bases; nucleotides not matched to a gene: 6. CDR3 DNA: TGTGCCAGCAGCTTAGAATCTAGCGGGAGCCGGCAGTACTTC. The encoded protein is CASSLESSGSRQYF.

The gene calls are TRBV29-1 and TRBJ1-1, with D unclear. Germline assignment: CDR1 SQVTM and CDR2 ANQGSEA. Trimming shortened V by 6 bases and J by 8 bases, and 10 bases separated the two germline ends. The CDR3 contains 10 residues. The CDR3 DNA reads TGCAGCGTCAAGGCACAGGAAGCTTTCTTT. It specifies CSVKAQEAFF.

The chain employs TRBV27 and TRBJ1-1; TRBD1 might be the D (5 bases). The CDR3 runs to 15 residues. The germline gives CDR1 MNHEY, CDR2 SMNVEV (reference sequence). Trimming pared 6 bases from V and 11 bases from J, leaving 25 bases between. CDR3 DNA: TGTGCCAGCAGCTATTGGGGAAAGGGGAGGATTTCGGCTTTCTTT. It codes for CASSYWGKGRISAFF.

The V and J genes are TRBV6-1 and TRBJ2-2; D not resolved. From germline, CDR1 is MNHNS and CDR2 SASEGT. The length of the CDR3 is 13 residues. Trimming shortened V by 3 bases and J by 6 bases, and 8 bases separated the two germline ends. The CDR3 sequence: CASSEEYPGELFF. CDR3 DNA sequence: TGTGCCAGCAGTGAGGAGTACCCCGGGGAGCTGTTTTTT.

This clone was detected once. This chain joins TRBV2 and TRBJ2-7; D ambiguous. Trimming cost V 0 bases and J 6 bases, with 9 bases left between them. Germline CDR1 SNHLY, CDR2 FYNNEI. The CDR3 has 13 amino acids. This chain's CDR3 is CASSEAPTGEQYF. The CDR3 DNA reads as TGTGCCAGCAGTGAAGCTCCAACGGGCGAGCAGTACTTC. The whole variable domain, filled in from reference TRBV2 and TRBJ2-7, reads EPEVTQTPSHQVTQMGQEVILRCVPISNHLYFYWYRQILGQKVEFLVSFYNNEISEKSEIFDDQFSVERPDGSNFTLKIRSTKLEDSAMYFCASSEAPTGEQYFGPGTRLTVT.